This TCR beta chain emerged from a study of shared clonotypes between healthy human individuals. Study details: A donor's plate count was three for CD4 naive and three for CD4 memory; CD8 naive had two and CD8 memory one. General study points: Sharing across four donors was highest in naive CD4 (roughly 5%) and lowest in memory CD8 (roughly 0.4%).

Note on this clone: Its specificity is not known.

For sorted subsets, 150 to 200 ng DNA per replicate equaled roughly 30,000 T cell genomes. Produced via immunoSEQ multiplex PCR; TCRdb's table is partial and in-frame only. Here the sample spans about 2.3 million clones, more than 85% being singletons. The receptor was isolated from a man younger than 35 in good health. Some clones in this sample may be carry-over from other donors' samples. Material for sequencing was naive CD4+ T cells from PBMCs. The subset denotes: CD45RA+ positively selected.

CDR3 in DNA: TGTGCCAGCAGCTTTCGACACAGAGGGGACTACACCGGGGAGCTGTTTTTT. This translates into CASSFRHRGDYTGELFF. The V gene is TRBV7-2, the J gene TRBJ2-2, with D perhaps TRBD2 (6 bases). Germline lookup yields CDR1 SGHTA and CDR2 FQGNSA. V was pared by 3 bases and J by 3 bases, with 17 bases between. This CDR3 has 17 residues.